This T cell receptor (beta chain) is drawn from a study of OX40 agonist ivuxolimab in advanced cancers. General study findings and limits: Determination of antigen specificity was not performed for the expanded peripheral T cells.

Produced via immunoSEQ multiplex PCR; TCRdb's table is partial and in-frame only. The repertoire includes tens of thousands of clones, roughly 88% of them detected once, and approximately 1.6% sits in the top ten. Comments on this clone: The antigen is not known.

CDR1 is SGHNT and CDR2 is YYREEE in the germline V gene (reference sequence). The CDR3 contains 15 residues. Trimming removed 0 bases from V and 4 bases from J, with 12 bases in between. Here the sequenced sample was CD4+ or CD8+ T cells sorted from blood, taken in a trial of the OX40 agonist ivuxolimab. This receptor was identified in an adult with an advanced solid tumor such as melanoma, head and neck, liver or kidney cancer. The rearrangement uses TRBV5-4 and TRBJ2-3; D could derive from TRBD1 or TRBD2 (6 bases each). CDR3 DNA sequence: TGTGCCAGCAGCTTGGGAGGGGGGAGAGCAGATACGCAGTATTTT. Translated, it gives CASSLGGGRADTQYF. The complete variable domain, with remaining parts taken from reference TRBV5-4 and TRBJ2-3, reads ETGVTQSPTHLIKTRGQQVTLRCSSQSGHNTVSWYQQALGQGPQFIFQYYREEENGRGNFPPRFSGLQFPNYSSELNVNALELDDSALYLCASSLGGGRADTQYFGPGTRLTVL.